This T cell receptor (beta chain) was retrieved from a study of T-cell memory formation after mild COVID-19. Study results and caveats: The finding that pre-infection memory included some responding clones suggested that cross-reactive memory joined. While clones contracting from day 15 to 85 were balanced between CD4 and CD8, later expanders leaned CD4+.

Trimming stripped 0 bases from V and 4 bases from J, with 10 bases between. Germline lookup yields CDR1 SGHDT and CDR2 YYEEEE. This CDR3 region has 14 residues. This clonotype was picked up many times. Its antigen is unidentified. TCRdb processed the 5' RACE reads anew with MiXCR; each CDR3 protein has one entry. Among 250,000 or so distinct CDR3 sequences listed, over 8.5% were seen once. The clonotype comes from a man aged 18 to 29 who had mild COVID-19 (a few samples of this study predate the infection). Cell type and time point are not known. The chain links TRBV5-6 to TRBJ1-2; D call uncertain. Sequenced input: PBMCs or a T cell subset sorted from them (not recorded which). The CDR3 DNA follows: TGTGCCAGCAGCTTGGTCTATAAGGGCTATGGCTACACCTTC. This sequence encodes CASSLVYKGYGYTF.